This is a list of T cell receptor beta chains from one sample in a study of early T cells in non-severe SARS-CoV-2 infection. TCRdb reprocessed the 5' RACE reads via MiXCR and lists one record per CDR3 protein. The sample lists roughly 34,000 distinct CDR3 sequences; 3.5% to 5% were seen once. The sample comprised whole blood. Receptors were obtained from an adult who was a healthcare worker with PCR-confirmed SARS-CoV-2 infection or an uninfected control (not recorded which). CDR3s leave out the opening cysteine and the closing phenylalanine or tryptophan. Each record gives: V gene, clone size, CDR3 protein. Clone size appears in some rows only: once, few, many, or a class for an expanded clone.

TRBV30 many AWSKRGGLGADTQY
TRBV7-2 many ASRSSGGAGETQY
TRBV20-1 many SARGPFSWAETQY
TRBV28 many ASSPGMKKLF
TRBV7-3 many ASSPPQGEADDDTQY
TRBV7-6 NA ASSPSRGYGYT
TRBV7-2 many ASSRRIGDTEAF
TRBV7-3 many ASRHRAGGARETQY
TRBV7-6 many ASSRGTVTYEQY
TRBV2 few ASSEWQIETQY
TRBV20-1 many SAGDASGRGTDTQY
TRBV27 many ASSISGSYEQY
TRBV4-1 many ASSLGQGGEQF
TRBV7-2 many ASSPVQRGGLNEQF
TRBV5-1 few ASSLAGSRVDTQY
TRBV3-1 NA ASGRMGNQGSVKETQY
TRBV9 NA ASSVTLVTEAF
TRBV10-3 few AISESGQAGGELF
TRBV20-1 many SARVPAGQF
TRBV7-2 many ASSPRNPPGNTGELF
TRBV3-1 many ASSPPTRQETQY
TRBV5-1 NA ASSLVPLAGAGGNIQY
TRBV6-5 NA ASSSGLAGIADTQY
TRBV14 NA ASSPPGGGTHEQY
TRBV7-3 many ASSRSGGKADTQY
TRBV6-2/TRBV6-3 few ASSFWGTGTGGLEQY
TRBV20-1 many SSAASGTGYGGEAF
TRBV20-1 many SARTWGVGSPLH
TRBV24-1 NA ATSETVGTTYQETQY
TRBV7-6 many ASSLAQPGSYEQY
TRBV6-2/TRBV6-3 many ASNKGFYNEQF
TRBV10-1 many ASSERHGTASSYNEQF
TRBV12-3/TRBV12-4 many ASSLDPNTEAF
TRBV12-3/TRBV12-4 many ASSFARGTYEQY
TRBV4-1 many ASSRNSGRAGTDTQY
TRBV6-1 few ASQGTGSYGYT
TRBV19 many ASSIVGQGGNQPQH
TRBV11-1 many ASSLDVGPGNIQY
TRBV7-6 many ATTSGGALADTQY
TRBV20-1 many SASPVQGNTEAF
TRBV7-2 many ASSFSQGANQPQH
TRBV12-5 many ASGLGTPGRGFPYTGELF
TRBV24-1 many ATSDYNTGELF
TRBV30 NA AWSVTGSNTGELF
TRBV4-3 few ASSQSTGAGTDTQY
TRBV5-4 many ASSLRWGGTDTQY
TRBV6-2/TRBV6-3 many ASSPPVEKQY
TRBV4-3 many ASSQVGGNTGELF
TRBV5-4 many ASLGVSGTGREAF
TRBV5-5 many ASSLRDASPTF
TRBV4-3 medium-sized ASSHTSGEETQY
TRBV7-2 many ASSLGTETQY
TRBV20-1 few SVTTGVNQPQH